This TCR beta chain was sequenced during a study of CD8 T cells in ankylosing spondylitis (dated by TCRdb to about 2017). With regard to the full study: To find TCR variants linked to disease, the study profiled T cell receptor beta repertoires in ankylosing spondylitis patients and healthy donors. Peripheral blood samples were taken, and synovial fluid was additionally collected from ankylosing spondylitis patients. In total, the full study cohort was made up of roughly 110 healthy donors and 25 ankylosing spondylitis patients.

This clonotype came up a few times. Its specific antigen is unknown. Base qualities are missing; no much larger clone stands one base away. The study at large found these results: A TCR beta motif made up of several highly homologous amino acid variants appeared to be characteristic of blood from ankylosing spondylitis patients. Significant enrichment of the disease-linked clones was reported in matched synovial fluid samples from ankylosing spondylitis patients. A CD8+ phenotype was shown by the disease-linked clones, which were found at relatively low frequencies in peripheral blood. Some TCR beta motif variants had previously been reported in synovial fluid and blood of reactive arthritis patients, which suggested common disease-initiation mechanisms.

Instrument on record: Illumina HiSeq 2500. Quantitative 5'-RACE with molecular barcodes was used to prepare TCR beta libraries. In the source study's methods: A new computational method, built on a probabilistic model of VDJ rearrangement, was used to identify disease-linked TCR variants. In-frame beta chains were kept once TCRdb had trimmed the public reads at Q25 with fastp and called clones with MiXCR. Identical CDR3 protein sequences are pooled into one entry, listed with their most common genes and DNA. TCRdb's processing, not the authors', yielded these V and J calls. This sample gives roughly 700,000 distinct CDR3 sequences in total; around 19% of them show up just once. The top ten clonotypes cover about a fifth of the sample. V was cut back by 0 bases and J by 16 bases, leaving a gap of 7 bases between them. From its cysteine to its phenylalanine, the CDR3 spans 11 amino acids. The read is trimmed to its CDR3 DNA, 33 bases read in frame from base 1. Sequences SNHLY (CDR1) and FYNNEI (CDR2) are obtained from the germline V gene.

Recombination linked TRBV2 to TRBJ2-6; there is no confident call for the D gene. The sequencing input was blood, either unsorted or a sorted T cell fraction (not recorded which). The receptor was isolated from a male donor with ankylosing spondylitis. CDR3 loop: CASSEARQLTF. The sequenced DNA is TGTGCCAGCAGTGAAGCGCGCCAGCTGACTTTC.